The clone carrying this T cell receptor beta chain showed up just a few times. The target antigen is unknown. One entry per CDR3 protein, called by TCRdb with MiXCR from the RT-PCR reads. This sample has about 480,000 distinct CDR3 sequences, with around 25% found just once. This entry is derived from a study of response to subunit inactivated influenza vaccine. Findings and caveats of the study: Authors suggested few new T cells are recruited by each seasonal influenza vaccination.

The clonotype originates from a man aged 50 or older who received an inactivated influenza vaccine. Specimen: CD4+ T cells sorted from PBMCs, collected roughly 5 days after vaccination.

The CDR3 reads CASSHRGALTDTQYF. CDR3 bases: TGTGCCAGCAGCCACAGGGGAGCCCTCACAGATACGCAGTATTTT. The J gene is TRBJ2-3, the V gene TRBV12-3 or TRBV12-4; TRBD1 agrees at 7 bases. The CDR3 is made up of 15 amino acids. With V trimmed by 6 bases and J by 2 bases, 8 bases remained unmatched.